This T cell receptor beta chain was sequenced in a study of cytomegalovirus exposure and HLA in healthy donors (TCRdb year 2017). A note on the overall study: According to a later analysis, the 110 or so validation repertoires were produced on the same platform as the roughly 600 repertoires of the first cohort. The study aimed to test whether signatures of past pathogen exposure could be identified by cataloging public T cell receptors. Besides the first cohort of more than 650 subjects, a separate validation cohort made up of 120 different subjects was used. To predict cytomegalovirus infection status, the study combined high-throughput TCR immunosequencing, statistical association of individual TCRs with disease status, and machine learning.

Points the paper makes about the study in general: The authors suggested that the approach could potentially be generalized to other disease states and immunological phenotypes. Cytomegalovirus status was reported to be diagnosed by the classifier with high specificity and sensitivity in both the original and validation cohorts. In vitro tests confirmed that three of the cytomegalovirus-associated TCR beta chains recognize cytomegalovirus antigens. In a later analysis, TCRs clustered in the first cohort were found to also tend to co-occur in the 130 or so validation repertoires, with approximately 93% of cluster scores above 0. A later analysis lacked HLA typing for the validation cohort, so it scored co-occurrence in that cohort across all 130 or so repertoires. Most TCR sequences were observed very rarely across donors, whereas some public TCRs were present in many individuals. A total of 150 to 200 TCR beta chains were listed by the study as associated with cytomegalovirus.

Turning to this clone: Its target antigen remains unknown. No much larger clone exists at a distance of one base, and base qualities are not known.

Library preparation was by the immunoSEQ multiplex PCR assay. Processing in the source paper ran as follows. A statistical classification framework was developed to diagnose cytomegalovirus status using the catalog of TCR beta chain sequences. TCRdb re-hosts the immuneACCESS table, in-frame sequences only. Its copies lack some clones; in the studies checked, an unresolved V gene accounts for under half of them, and the cause for the rest is not known. The D gene and trimming were derived from the DNA, and the V and J assignments and clone size from that table. Counted in this sample were a few hundred thousand clones; around nine tenths of them appeared once. The biggest ten clones account for about 0.99% of the sample. Donors formed part of the validation cohort, which comprised 95 to 150 subjects and was distinct from the first cohort of several hundred subjects. Spanning cysteine to phenylalanine, the CDR3 consists of 21 amino acids. The sequence is cut down to CDR3 DNA, 63 bases in frame from base 1. At the junction V is shortened by 0 bases and J by 3 bases; bases outside the gene matches: 19. CDR1 and CDR2, per the germline V gene, are SGHRS and YFSETQ.

Sequenced input: PBMCs. The clonotype originates from a woman under 30 in good health and CMV-seronegative. The chain is assembled from TRBV5-1 and TRBJ2-1, with 9 bases in between that match TRBD2. CDR3 sequence: CASSLVRVRGFASGDYNEQFF. The nucleotide sequence reads TGCGCCAGCAGCTTGGTGCGGGTTCGGGGCTTTGCTAGCGGGGACTACAATGAGCAGTTCTTC. This CDR3, with the reference TRBV5-1 and TRBJ2-1 proteins standing in past its ends, gives the full variable domain KAGVTQTPRYLIKTRGQQVTLSCSPISGHRSVSWYQQTPGQGLQFLFEYFSETQRNKGNFPGRFSGRQFSNSRSEMNVSTLELGDSALYLCASSLVRVRGFASGDYNEQFFGPGTRLTVL.